This TCR beta chain originates from a study of shared clonotypes between healthy human individuals. This clone has just one count. The antigen remains unidentified. The material for each subset, its genomic DNA, was split evenly across several immunoSEQ plates. Source study methods: Filtering was not the same, since immunoSEQ gave junction-only sequences without quality scores. Clones were read by immunoSEQ multiplex PCR, and TCRdb kept only the in-frame ones, dropping some. The V and J calls and clone size were taken over from that table, and D and trimming were inferred from the DNA. The repertoire holds fewer than 550,000 clones, over 60% seen once, with approximately 12% in the top ten. The donors, all of them Caucasian adults, lived in Nashville, Tennessee. Study findings and constraints: Blood was the only sampled material, and tissue repertoires likely differ.

CDR1 is MNHEY, CDR2 SMNVEV, per germline (reference sequence). The CDR3 is made up of 15 amino acids. Trimming cost V 2 bases and J 0 bases; bases outside gene matches: 1. The origin of this receptor is a woman in her forties in good health. Some clones in this sample may be carry-over from other donors' samples. The sample comprised PBMCs. The rearrangement uses TRBV27 and TRBJ2-7; the match to TRBD1 covers 10 bases. The CDR3 DNA is TGTGCCAGCAGTTTAAGGGACAGGGGCTCCTACGAGCAGTACTTC. This gives the protein CASSLRDRGSYEQYF.